This T cell receptor (beta chain) was sequenced in a study of cytomegalovirus exposure and HLA in healthy donors (dated by TCRdb to the late 2010s). Context from the whole study: In an earlier analysis of some 610 of the donors, around 300 Gb of sequence data and some 100 million unique TCR beta sequences from roughly 190 million T cells were reported. An early release covering about 600 HLA-typed donors comprised about 320 gigabases of sequencing data and around 86 million unique TCR sequences. Among the approximately 420 genotyped donors, 81% belonged to the genetic ancestry cluster associated with self-reported Caucasian donors. The aim of the study was to test whether cataloging public T cell receptors could identify signatures of past pathogen exposure. The study profiled the T cell repertoires of some 610 subjects by immunosequencing and related them to cytomegalovirus serostatus. Along with the roughly 610-subject first cohort, a separate validation cohort of more than 90 different subjects was used. The study combined high-throughput TCR immunosequencing, statistical association of individual TCRs with disease status, and machine learning to predict cytomegalovirus infection status. In a later analysis, previously published TCR beta repertoires from roughly 710 donors were re-analyzed and high-resolution HLA genotyping was added so that TCR occurrence patterns could be studied. Rather than using new phenotypic data, the later analysis identified candidate immune exposures from TCR beta sequences and from how often those sequences occurred across donors. An earlier analysis of several hundred of the donors applied high-throughput TCR beta sequencing to assess whether each TCR beta V gene segment acted as functional or pseudogenic. Donor age, sex, ethnicity and CMV serostatus were compiled alongside the repertoire data. In a later genetic analysis, genome-wide SNP genotypes for 398 of the 666 donors were used, and that subset was treated as a discovery cohort. Every discovery cohort repertoire had been produced on one sequencing platform. HLA typing covered class I and class II loci at four-digit resolution. The number of typed donors differed by locus: roughly 620-640 for A, B, C, DRB1 and DQB1; 522 for DQA1; fewer than 610 for DPA1; and about 450 for DPB1. About five DR-DQ haplotypes were handled as single units for association and clustering, since linkage in the cohort was strong. Across approximately 400 genotyped donors of the cohort, an average of about 200,000 unique TCR beta nucleotide sequences per donor were sequenced, and roughly 17% of those sequences were non-productive. What the research found in general, with its limitations: CMV serostatus was the only immune exposure information available for the cohort. A later analysis associated 17,000 or so TCR beta sequences with specific HLA alleles at a false discovery rate of 0.05. A few of the identified cytomegalovirus-associated TCR beta chains were confirmed in vitro to be specific for cytomegalovirus antigens. Compared with the roughly 670-donor mean, donors in an Asian-associated ancestry cluster had fewer N-insertions in productive TCRs, according to a later genetic analysis. In a later analysis, most CMV-associated TCR beta chains were found to appear HLA-restricted, with HLA associations seemingly driven largely by CMV exposure. Cytomegalovirus status was reported to be diagnosed by the classifier with high specificity and sensitivity in both the original and validation cohorts. Linkage disequilibrium might explain the correlated functional status among segregating V segments, but an unknown experimental factor could not be excluded. Some 15 rarely observed V segments, including chromosome 9 orphons, were excluded from the earlier analysis of just under 600 of the donors because counts were too low. In an earlier analysis of around 600 of the donors, most TCR beta V segments appeared in productive rearrangements about 87% or about 30% of the time, broadly matching IMGT annotations. According to a later analysis, TCR association rates differed among HLA loci, with DRB1 alleles showing the most associated TCRs and HLA-C alleles showing the fewest. Compared with equally common non-associated chains, HLA-associated TCR beta chains in a later analysis were more clonally expanded and had lower generation probabilities. A cluster of highly shared sequence variants was judged likely to represent a technical artifact of the sequencing pipeline. When HLA alleles, especially DR and DQ, strongly co-occurred, TCR associations were difficult to assign to individual alleles. A later genetic analysis associated a missense DCLRE1C variant with V-gene and J-gene trimming of TCR beta chains, and an independent cohort replicated the association. A further reported finding was that TCR beta sequences accurately predicted the HLA-A and HLA-B alleles for most subjects in the first cohort. The study gave a list of 150 to 200 TCR beta chains associated with cytomegalovirus. The authors suggested that the approach could potentially be generalized to other disease states and immunological phenotypes. Roughly uniform sequencing depth across donors was assumed in presence/absence analyses, although this assumption may not hold. Because HLA typing was unavailable for some donors at each locus, only the typed subset was used in association tests. Across donors, most TCR sequences were observed very rarely, whereas some public TCRs were present in many individuals. In this cohort, only TCR beta chains were sequenced, and detectable features were limited by the absence of alpha or paired-chain data. Because the 87-base-pair reads could not distinguish some IMGT-functional V segments, including TRBV6-2 and TRBV6-3, those segments were excluded. A later analysis reported that several top co-occurrence clusters appeared linked to parvovirus B19, influenza, CMV and Epstein-Barr virus.

The method behind the library was the immunoSEQ multiplex PCR assay. For the multiplex PCR, a mixture combining 60 forward primers for TCR Vbeta segments and 13 reverse primers for TCR Jbeta segments was used. A multiplex PCR assay on genomic DNA amplified the CDR3 region of rearranged TCR beta genes. The amplified TCR beta libraries were sequenced on the Illumina HiSeq System as 87-base-pair reads. The paper's processing steps were these. A later analysis counted tens of millions of unique TCR beta chains across the 650 to 800 repertoires, and around 9.9 million of these chains were shared by at least two donors. Raw reads were error-corrected and collapsed into unique sequences by a nearest-neighbor algorithm in which closely related sequences were merged to remove PCR and sequencing errors. V, D and J gene segments were assigned by aligning CDR3 sequences to IMGT reference sequences. For a sequence to be retained, a match of at least six nucleotides to both a V gene segment and a J gene segment was required. A rearrangement counted as productive if the CDR3 had no stop codons and remained in frame with V and J, and every other rearrangement counted as non-productive. Following IMGT convention, CDR3 was defined as the stretch from the second conserved V-encoded cysteine up to the conserved J-encoded phenylalanine. In an earlier analysis of more than 550 of the donors, sequences lacking an unambiguous match to a single V gene segment were excluded. An earlier analysis of fewer than 650 of the donors classified V segments as functional when productive rearrangements were above 56.7% and as segregating when the standard deviation between donors was above 5%. To diagnose cytomegalovirus status from the catalog of TCR beta chain sequences, a statistical classification framework was built. In a later analysis, V and J genes were assigned by comparing TCR nucleotide sequences against IMGT/GENE-DB human TR gene sequences. A later analysis assigned CDR3 sequences and most-parsimonious VDJ recombination scenarios with the TCRdist pipeline. In a later analysis, every TCR beta chain was defined by the combination of its CDR3 amino acid sequence and its V-gene family, and reads without a unique V-gene family were dropped. As a way to deal with suspected cross-contamination and a sequencing artifact, a later analysis dropped over 550 nucleotide sequences that were highly shared and had low generation probability. In a later analysis, a clonal expansion index for each public chain was calculated from normalized within-repertoire ranks of inferred template counts. A later analysis computed generation probabilities with a VDJ recombination model fitted to out-of-frame rearrangements, and checked the results against IGoR. In a later analysis, TCR-TCR, TCR-HLA and TCR-CMV co-occurrence was scored with hypergeometric tests, and a repertoire-size bias correction was applied to TCR pairs. False discovery rates were estimated in a later analysis by permuting HLA or CMV assignments 20 times. A later analysis grouped co-occurring TCRs with DBSCAN, adding TCRdist sequence similarity when clustering within HLA-allele-positive subsets. Repertoires with fewer than 30,000 or more than 120,000 public chains, plus five repertoires with anomalous nucleotide sharing, were excluded from co-occurrence clustering. TCRdb stores this immuneACCESS table with in-frame sequences only. Part of the clones is absent; in the studies checked, under half of the shortfall reflects unresolved V genes, and no reason is known for the rest. Clone size and the V and J calls come from that table; the DNA yielded D and trimming. Present in this sample are under 200,000 clones, approximately 80% of which were seen just once. The ten top clones hold roughly a tenth of the sample.

CDR1 and CDR2 were assigned from the germline V gene (reference sequence) as SGHKS and YYEKEE. From cysteine to phenylalanine, the CDR3 is 14 amino acids long. Solely the CDR3 DNA is kept, with 42 bases framed from the first base. V is pared back by 2 bases and J by 4 bases, with 10 bases lying between the germline termini. This clone has a single count. This clone's antigen is unknown. Base qualities are not at hand, and no much larger clone is one base apart. The cohort was made up of around 720 healthy bone marrow donors. At the time of sampling, every cohort member was nominally healthy, though immune exposures that went unrecorded were likely present. The donor tested CMV seropositive and was one of the 289 seropositive cohort members. A peripheral blood sample was provided by each donor, and peripheral blood mononuclear cells were used for TCR beta sequencing. The Qiagen DNeasy Blood Extraction Kit was used to extract genomic DNA from the blood cell samples.

The chain is assembled from TRBV5-5 and TRBJ1-5, with the D gene not confidently named. Sequencing used PBMCs. The sequence was collected from a middle-aged man in good health and CMV-seropositive. The DNA reads as follows: TGTGCCAGCAGCTTAGGGAGAATGAATCAGCCCCAGCATTTT. Its amino acids are CASSLGRMNQPQHF.